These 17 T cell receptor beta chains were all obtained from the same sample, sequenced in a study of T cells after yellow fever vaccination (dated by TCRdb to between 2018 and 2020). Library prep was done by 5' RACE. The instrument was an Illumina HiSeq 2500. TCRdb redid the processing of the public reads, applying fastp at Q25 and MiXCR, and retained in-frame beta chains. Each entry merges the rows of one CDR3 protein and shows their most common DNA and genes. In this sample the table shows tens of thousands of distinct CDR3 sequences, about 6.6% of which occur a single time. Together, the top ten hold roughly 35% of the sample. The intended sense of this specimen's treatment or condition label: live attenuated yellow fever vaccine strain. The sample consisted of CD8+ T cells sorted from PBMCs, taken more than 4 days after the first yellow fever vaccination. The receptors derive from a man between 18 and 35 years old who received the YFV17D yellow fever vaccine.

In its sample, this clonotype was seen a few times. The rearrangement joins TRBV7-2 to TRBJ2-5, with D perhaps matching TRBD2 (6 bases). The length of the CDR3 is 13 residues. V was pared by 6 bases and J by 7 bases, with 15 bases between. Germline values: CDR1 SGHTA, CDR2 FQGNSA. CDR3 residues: CASRRLGDGTQYF. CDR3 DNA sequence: TGTGCCAGCAGACGACTAGGGGATGGGACCCAGTACTTC.

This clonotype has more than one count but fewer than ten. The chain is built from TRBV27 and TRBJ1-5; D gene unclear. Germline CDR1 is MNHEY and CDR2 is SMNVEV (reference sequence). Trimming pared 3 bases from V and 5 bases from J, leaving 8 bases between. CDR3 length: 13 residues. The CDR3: CASSFGMDQPQHF. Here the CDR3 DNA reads TGTGCCAGCAGTTTTGGTATGGATCAGCCCCAGCATTTT.

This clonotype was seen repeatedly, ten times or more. The CDR3 DNA sequence: TGCGCCAGCAGCCAAGCTCCAGCGGGCGGGGGGGCCTTGTACAATGAGCAGTTCTTC. It yields the protein CASSQAPAGGGALYNEQFF. V gene TRBV4-3 combines with J gene TRBJ2-1; TRBD2 matches at 9 bases. V shed 1 base and J 4 bases; nucleotides not matched to a gene: 14. Germline V gene data show CDR1 as LGHNA and CDR2 as YSLEER. The CDR3 sequence is 19 residues long.

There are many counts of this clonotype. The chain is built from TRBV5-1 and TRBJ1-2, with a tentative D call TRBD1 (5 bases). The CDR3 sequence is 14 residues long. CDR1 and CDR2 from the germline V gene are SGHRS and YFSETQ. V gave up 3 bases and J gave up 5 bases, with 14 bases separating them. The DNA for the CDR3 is TGCGCCAGCAGCTGGGGCCAATCTACGTATGGCTACACCTTC. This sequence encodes CASSWGQSTYGYTF. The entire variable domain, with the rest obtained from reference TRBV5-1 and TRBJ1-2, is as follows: KAGVTQTPRYLIKTRGQQVTLSCSPISGHRSVSWYQQTPGQGLQFLFEYFSETQRNKGNFPGRFSGRQFSNSRSEMNVSTLELGDSALYLCASSWGQSTYGYTFGSGTRLTVV.

This chain's CDR3 is CASSWGLAGGDTQYF. The CDR3 DNA reads as TGTGCCAGCAGTTGGGGACTAGCGGGTGGAGATACGCAGTATTTT. The chain carries TRBV6-5 and TRBJ2-3, with 12 bases fitting TRBD2. This CDR3 comprises 15 residues. J gave up 5 bases and V 4 bases, and 4 bases lay outside the gene matches. Germline assignment: CDR1 MNHEY and CDR2 SVGAGI.

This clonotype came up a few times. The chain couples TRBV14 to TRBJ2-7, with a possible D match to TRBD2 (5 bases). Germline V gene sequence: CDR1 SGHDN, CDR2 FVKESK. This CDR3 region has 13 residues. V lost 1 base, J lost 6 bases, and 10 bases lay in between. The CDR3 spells CASSQGPRGEQYF. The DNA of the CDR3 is TGTGCCAGCAGCCAAGGCCCCCGGGGCGAGCAGTACTTC.

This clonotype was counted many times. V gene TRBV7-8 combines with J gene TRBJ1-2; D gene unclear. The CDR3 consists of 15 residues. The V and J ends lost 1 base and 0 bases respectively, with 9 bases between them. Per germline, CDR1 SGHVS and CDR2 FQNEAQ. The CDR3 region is CASSLVFGSNYGYTF. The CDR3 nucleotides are TGTGCCAGCAGCTTAGTTTTTGGGTCTAACTATGGCTACACCTTC.

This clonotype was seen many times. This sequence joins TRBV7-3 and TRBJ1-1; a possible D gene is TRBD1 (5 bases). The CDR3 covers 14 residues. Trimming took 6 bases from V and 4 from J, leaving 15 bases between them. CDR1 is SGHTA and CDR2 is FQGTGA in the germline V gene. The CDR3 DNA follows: TGTGCCAGCAGTCACGACGGGGGAGGCACTGAAGCTTTCTTT. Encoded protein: CASSHDGGGTEAFF.

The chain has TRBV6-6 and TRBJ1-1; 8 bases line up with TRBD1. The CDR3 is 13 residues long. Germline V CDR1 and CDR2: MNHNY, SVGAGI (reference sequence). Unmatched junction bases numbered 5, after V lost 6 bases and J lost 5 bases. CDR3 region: CASSPTGGTEAFF. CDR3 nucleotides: TGTGCCAGCAGCCCTACAGGGGGGACTGAAGCTTTCTTT.

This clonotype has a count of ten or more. The CDR3 is CASSHLQGAVADTQYF. For the CDR3, the DNA is TGTGCCAGCAGCCACTTACAGGGGGCGGTGGCAGATACGCAGTATTTT. This chain links TRBV14 with TRBJ2-3; 9 bases map to TRBD1. From germline, CDR1 is SGHDN and CDR2 FVKESK. The CDR3 length is 16 residues. V lost 3 bases to trimming and J lost 4 bases; unmatched junction nucleotides: 8.

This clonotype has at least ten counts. CDR3 DNA sequence: TGTGCCAGTGGACTAGCGGGGGCCCCCTACAATGAGCAGTTCTTC. It codes for CASGLAGAPYNEQFF. The genes are TRBV19 and TRBJ2-1, with 13 bases identical to TRBD2. The V gene's germline CDR1 is LNHDA and CDR2 SQIVND (reference sequence). The CDR3 is made up of 15 amino acids. Unmatched junction bases numbered 3, after V lost 8 bases and J lost 2 bases.

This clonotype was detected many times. The CDR3 loop reads CASSGLHTMSNSPLHF. Here the CDR3 DNA reads TGCGCCAGCAGCGGGCTCCACACTATGTCTAATTCACCCCTCCACTTT. The rearrangement links TRBV4-1 to TRBJ1-6; D unclear. V gave up 5 bases and J gave up 6 bases, with 17 bases separating them. The CDR3 spans 16 residues. Germline values: CDR1 MGHRA, CDR2 YSYEKL.

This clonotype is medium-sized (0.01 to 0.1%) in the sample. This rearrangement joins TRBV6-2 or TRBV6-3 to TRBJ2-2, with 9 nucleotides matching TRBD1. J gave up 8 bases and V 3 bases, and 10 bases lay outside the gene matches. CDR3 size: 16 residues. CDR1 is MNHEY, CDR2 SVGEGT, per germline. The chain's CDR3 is CASSYGTGRATGELFF. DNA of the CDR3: TGTGCCAGCAGTTATGGGACAGGGCGAGCGACAGGGGAGCTGTTTTTT.

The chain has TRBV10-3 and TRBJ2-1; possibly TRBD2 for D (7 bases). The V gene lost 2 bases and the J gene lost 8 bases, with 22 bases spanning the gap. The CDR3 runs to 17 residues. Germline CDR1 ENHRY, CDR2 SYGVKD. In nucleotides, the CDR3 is TGTGCCATCAGTGAGGGGGCTATGGGGGGGCCCAGGGATGAGCAGTTCTTC. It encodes CAISEGAMGGPRDEQFF.

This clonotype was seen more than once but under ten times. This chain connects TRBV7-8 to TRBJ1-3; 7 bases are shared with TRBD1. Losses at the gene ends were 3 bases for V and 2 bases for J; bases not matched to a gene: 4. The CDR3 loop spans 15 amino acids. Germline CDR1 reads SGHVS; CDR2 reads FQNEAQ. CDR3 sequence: CASSFTRGPGNTIYF. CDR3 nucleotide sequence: TGTGCCAGCAGCTTCACGAGGGGGCCTGGAAACACCATATATTTT. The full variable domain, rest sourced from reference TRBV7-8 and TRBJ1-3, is GAGVSQSPRYKVAKRGQDVALRCDPISGHVSLFWYQQALGQGPEFLTYFQNEAQLDKSGLPSDRFFAERPEGSVSTLKIQRTQQEDSAVYLCASSFTRGPGNTIYFGEGSWLTVV.

CDR3 in DNA: TGCGCCAGCAGCTTGTTCGTTAGGGGGACGTCCGCCTACAATGAGCAGTTCTTC. Translated, it gives CASSLFVRGTSAYNEQFF. The chain recombines TRBV5-1 with TRBJ2-1; possible D gene TRBD1, 6 bases. Trimming removed 1 base from V and 2 bases from J, with 19 bases in between. CDR1 and CDR2 from the germline V gene are SGHRS and YFSETQ. The CDR3 contains 18 residues.

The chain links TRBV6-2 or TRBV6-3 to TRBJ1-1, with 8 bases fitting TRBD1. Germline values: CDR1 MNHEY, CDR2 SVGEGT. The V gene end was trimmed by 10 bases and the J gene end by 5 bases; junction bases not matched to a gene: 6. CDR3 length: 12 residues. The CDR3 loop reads CATGTGGTEAFF. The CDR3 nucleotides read TGTGCCACCGGGACAGGCGGAACTGAAGCTTTCTTT.